This is a list of T cell receptor beta chains from one sample in a study of OX40 agonist ivuxolimab in advanced cancers. Libraries were prepared by immunoSEQ multiplex PCR; TCRdb keeps only in-frame clonotypes and omits some of them. The table lists over 80,000 clones, approximately 87% of them singletons. The specimen comprised CD4+ or CD8+ T cells sorted from blood, sampled in a trial of the OX40 agonist ivuxolimab. Every receptor here comes from an adult with an advanced solid tumor such as melanoma, head and neck, liver or kidney cancer. CDR3s leave out the opening cysteine and the closing phenylalanine or tryptophan. The D gene is left open where the match is weak.

J	V	D	CDR3
TRBJ2-3	TRBV14	TRBD2	ASSRTSGSPLHTDTQY
TRBJ2-5	TRBV7-7	.	ASSPSGPPETQY
TRBJ2-1	TRBV9	.	ASSVGDSLYLTQF
TRBJ2-5	TRBV28	TRBD1	ASSLPGQSTGKTQY
TRBJ2-3	TRBV7-3	.	ASSASPSNTQY
TRBJ1-1	TRBV15	.	ATQEFPGWINTEAF
TRBJ2-4	TRBV19	.	ASSARNGVIAKNIQY
TRBJ1-1	TRBV4-1	TRBD1	ASSLTTGQGGTEAF
TRBJ2-2	TRBV19	TRBD2	ASRGLAGRTGELF
TRBJ1-5	TRBV11-2	.	ASSLVAGAVGQPQH
TRBJ1-3	TRBV5-1	.	ASSRLGPISGNTIY
TRBJ2-2	TRBV5-1	TRBD1	ASSLGQGAIGELF
TRBJ2-5	TRBV5-1	TRBD2	ASSFFVGREGRETQY
TRBJ2-3	TRBV5-1	.	ASSKQTGLSTDTQY
TRBJ1-1	TRBV9	.	ASSAQGSMNTEAF
TRBJ2-1	TRBV14	TRBD2	ASSQEGLAPEQF
TRBJ2-5	TRBV29-1	TRBD2	SVDFSGTSGTETQY
TRBJ2-7	TRBV11-2	.	ASSLDYTTEQY
TRBJ1-5	TRBV27	.	ASSVTGPQPQH
TRBJ1-2	TRBV5-1	.	ASRPQGRPNYGYT